The sequence of this T cell receptor beta chain was determined in a study of shared clonotypes between healthy human individuals (dated by TCRdb to the early 2020s). In terms of the full investigation: A few men and a couple of women, aged 18 to 49 years, made up the cohort. For each donor, three plates each were used for CD4 naive and CD4 memory, two plates were used for CD8 naive, and one plate was used for CD8 memory. The study deeply sequenced blood TCR repertoires of about 5 healthy adults to estimate repertoire size and the extent of clonotype sharing between individuals. To increase sequencing depth and limit assay-specific biases, TCR repertoire library preparation and sequencing were carried out by different laboratories using diverse techniques. Per donor, leukapheresis produced somewhere between about 0.85 and 9.5 billion PBMCs. Broader findings and caveats from the paper: Clonotypes shared by all four sorted-subset donors showed higher generation probabilities than non-shared clonotypes. The small number of donors limited the genetic and exposure-history diversity represented. Naive subsets generally had larger estimated clonotype richness than memory subsets did. Pairwise subsampling indicated that sequencing depth was expected to affect the degree of clonotype sharing among donors. Even with the large sequencing depth, rarefaction of the sorted-subset datasets indicated that sequencing was incomplete. Sharing across a few donors was observed for around 5% of naive CD4, 3.5% of naive CD8, over 2% of memory CD4, and around 0.42% of memory CD8 clonotypes. Sampling was restricted to blood, and TCR repertoires in tissue are likely to differ from TCR repertoires in blood.

TCR CDR3 regions were amplified from genomic DNA by multiplex PCR using the deep immunoSEQ assay. Extracted genomic DNA from each cell subset was spread evenly across all wells of several immunoSEQ 96-well plates, with each plate serving as a replicate. For sorted subsets, about 200 ng genomic DNA, equal to tens of thousands of T cell genomes, was loaded into each replicate PCR. Purified libraries were measured with a Qubit 3.0 fluorometer, size-checked on a Bioanalyzer 2100, and measured again with the KAPA Library Quantification kit. Every immunoSEQ 96-well plate was sequenced on a separate single-read 150-cycle Illumina NextSeq 550 flow cell. The source study handled its data this way. The immunoSEQ output contained only junctional sequences without quality scores, so filtering could not match that applied to full-length reads. To assign V/J genes and CDR3, sequences were annotated using PyIR, a Python wrapper for IgBLAST v1.9, with IMGT germline references. Reads with weak V/J assignments (E-value above 1e-6), missing CDR3, stop codons, out-of-frame junctions, or ambiguous translated residues were removed. V3J clonotypes were defined as sequences sharing an identical inferred V gene, J gene, and CDR3 amino acid sequence. Percentage overlap between repertoires was computed as shared unique clonotypes divided by the size of the smaller repertoire. Three approaches were used to assess repertoire richness: RTK rarefaction, the Chao1 estimator, and Recon v2.1 estimates of unobserved clonotypes. Generation probabilities for all TCRbeta clonotypes obtained by the gDNA method from a handful of donors were computed using OLGA. This immuneACCESS table, as held by TCRdb, lists in-frame sequences with V and J called but not all clones. Of the missing ones, under half trace to an unresolved V gene in checked studies; the others have no known cause. V, J and clone size are those of that table, while D and trimming were read from the DNA. Here the sample has 1.6 million or so clones; around 98.5% occur a single time. The ten top clones hold about 0.34% of the sample.

To note about this clone: The antigen it recognizes is unknown. The input lacks base qualities; no much larger clone sits a single base away.

Unmatched junction bases come to 8, with V trimmed by 6 bases and J by 0 bases. The CDR3 starts with the cysteine, ends with the phenylalanine, and has 17 residues. Just CDR3 DNA is preserved here, 51 bases in frame from base 1. The germline V gene sets CDR1 to SNHLY and CDR2 to FYNNEI. Donors were healthy HIV-negative adults with no recently reported acute infections or vaccinations. All donors were Caucasian adults living in Nashville, Tennessee, USA. Magnetic negative selection was used to enrich CD4+ T cells, after which naive cells were positively selected on CD45RA and the negative fraction became the memory subset. Blood was obtained by leukapheresis, after which PBMCs were separated by Ficoll-Histopaque density gradient centrifugation and cryopreserved in liquid nitrogen vapor phase. Analytical flow cytometry was used to check the purity and quantity of each magnetically sorted T cell population. Genomic DNA was isolated from every sorted fraction and measured by UV absorbance on a Nanodrop 2000c.

The sequence is built from TRBV2 and TRBJ2-2, with 9 middle bases fitting TRBD2. The sample consisted of naive CD4+ T cells sorted from blood. What this sample's cell subset or site label stands for: CD45RA+ positively selected. This sequence was found in a man aged 30-40 years in good health. The DNA sequence reads TGTGCCAGCAGCGAGGGACTAGCAGAAACGAACACCGGGGAGCTGTTTTTT. It specifies CASSEGLAETNTGELFF.